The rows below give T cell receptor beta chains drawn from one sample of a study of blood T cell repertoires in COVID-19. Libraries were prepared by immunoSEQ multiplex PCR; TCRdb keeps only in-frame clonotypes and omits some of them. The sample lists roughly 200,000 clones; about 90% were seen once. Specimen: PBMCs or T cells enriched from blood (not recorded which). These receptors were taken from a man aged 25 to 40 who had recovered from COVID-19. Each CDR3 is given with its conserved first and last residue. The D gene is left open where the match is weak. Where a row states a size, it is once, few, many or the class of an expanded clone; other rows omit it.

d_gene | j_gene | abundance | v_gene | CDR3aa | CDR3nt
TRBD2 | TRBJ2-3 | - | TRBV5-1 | CASSFATIAGNTDTQYF | TGCGCCAGCAGCTTCGCCACAATAGCGGGTAACACAGATACGCAGTATTTT
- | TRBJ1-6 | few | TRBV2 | CASSEMTWDSPLHF | TGTGCCAGCAGTGAAATGACATGGGATTCACCCCTCCACTTT
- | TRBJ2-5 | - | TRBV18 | CASSPSPTGETQYF | TGTGCCAGCTCACCAAGTCCCACGGGGGAGACCCAGTACTTC
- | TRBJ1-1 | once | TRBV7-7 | CASSSPGTNAMNTEAFF | TGTGCCAGCAGCTCCCCCGGGACAAACGCAATGAACACTGAAGCTTTCTTT
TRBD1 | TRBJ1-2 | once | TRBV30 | CASHGDRGRRRFGYTF | TGTGCCTCTCACGGGGACAGGGGGCGCCGACGGTTTGGCTACACCTTC
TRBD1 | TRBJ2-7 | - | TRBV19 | CASSERDRGVSEQYF | TGTGCCAGTAGTGAAAGGGACAGGGGAGTCAGCGAGCAGTACTTC
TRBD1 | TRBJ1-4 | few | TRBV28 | CASSSRYLTGDGEKLFF | TGTGCCAGCAGTTCCCGTTATTTGACAGGGGATGGTGAAAAACTGTTTTTT
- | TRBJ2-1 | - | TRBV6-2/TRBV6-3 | CASSYLAGAAPSSYNEQFF | TGTGCCAGCAGTTATCTGGCAGGGGCAGCGCCTAGCTCCTACAATGAGCAGTTCTTC
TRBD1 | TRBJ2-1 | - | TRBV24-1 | CATSGTGGFDEQFF | TGTGCCACCAGCGGGACAGGGGGGTTTGATGAGCAGTTCTTC
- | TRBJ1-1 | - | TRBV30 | CAWSTGGGLLGAFF | TGTGCCTGGAGTACCGGCGGGGGGCTTCTTGGTGCTTTCTTT
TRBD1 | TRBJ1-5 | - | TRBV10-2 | CATNSLGTDNTPQHF | TGCGCCACTAACTCCCTAGGGACAGACAACACGCCCCAGCATTTT
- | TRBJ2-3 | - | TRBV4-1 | CASSQDGWGLRSHTDTQYF | TGCGCCAGCAGCCAAGACGGGTGGGGCCTAAGGTCACACACAGATACGCAGTATTTT
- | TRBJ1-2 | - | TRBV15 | CATSLDMTVAPYGYTF | TGTGCCACCAGTTTAGATATGACAGTAGCACCCTATGGCTACACCTTC
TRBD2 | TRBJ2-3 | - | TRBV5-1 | CASSWGTSGKADTQYF | TGCGCCAGCAGCTGGGGGACTAGCGGGAAGGCAGATACGCAGTATTTT
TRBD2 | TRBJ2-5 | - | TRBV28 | CASSEWGGLETQYF | TGTGCCAGCAGCGAATGGGGGGGTTTGGAGACCCAGTACTTC